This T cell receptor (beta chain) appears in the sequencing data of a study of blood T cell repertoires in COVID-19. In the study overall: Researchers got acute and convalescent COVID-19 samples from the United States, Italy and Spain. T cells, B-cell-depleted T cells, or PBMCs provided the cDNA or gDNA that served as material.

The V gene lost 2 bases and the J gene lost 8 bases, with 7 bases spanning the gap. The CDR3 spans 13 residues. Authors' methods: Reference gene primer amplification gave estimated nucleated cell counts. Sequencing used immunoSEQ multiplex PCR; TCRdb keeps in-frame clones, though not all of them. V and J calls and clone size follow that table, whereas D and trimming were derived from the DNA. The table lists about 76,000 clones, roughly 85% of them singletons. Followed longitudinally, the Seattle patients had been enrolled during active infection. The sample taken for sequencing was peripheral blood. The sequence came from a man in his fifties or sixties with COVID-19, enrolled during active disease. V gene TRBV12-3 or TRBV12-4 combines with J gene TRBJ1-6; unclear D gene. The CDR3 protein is CASSLNRDSPLHF. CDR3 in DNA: TGTGCCAGCAGTTTAAACCGAGATTCACCCCTCCACTTT.